This T cell receptor beta chain was observed in a study of blood T cell repertoires in COVID-19. Across the whole study: The study drew acute and convalescent COVID-19 samples from the United States, Italy and Spain. In each case, the material was cDNA or gDNA derived from T cells, B-cell-depleted T cells, or PBMCs.

The Seattle patients joined while their infection was active and were tracked longitudinally afterward. The V end was cut by 4 bases, the J end by 6 bases, with 16 bases between. Germline V gene lookup returns CDR1 SNHLY and CDR2 FYNNEI. The CDR3 length is 14 residues. Authors' methods: It was from reference gene primer amplification that nucleated cell counts were estimated. Generated by immunoSEQ multiplex PCR, the TCRdb table keeps only in-frame clones and is missing some. V and J calls and clone size follow that table, whereas D and trimming were derived from the DNA. The table includes about 200,000 clones, about 94% detected once.

This TCR was recovered from a man between 60 and 75 years old with COVID-19, enrolled during active disease. V and J are TRBV2 and TRBJ2-7, with a possible D match to TRBD1 (6 bases). The sequenced sample was peripheral blood. The CDR3 nucleotides are TGTGCCAGCAGTGCCCTCAGGGGCGCTGGCGAGCAGTACTTC. Amino acids: CASSALRGAGEQYF. The whole variable domain, filled in from reference TRBV2 and TRBJ2-7, reads EPEVTQTPSHQVTQMGQEVILRCVPISNHLYFYWYRQILGQKVEFLVSFYNNEISEKSEIFDDQFSVERPDGSNFTLKIRSTKLEDSAMYFCASSALRGAGEQYFGPGTRLTVT.